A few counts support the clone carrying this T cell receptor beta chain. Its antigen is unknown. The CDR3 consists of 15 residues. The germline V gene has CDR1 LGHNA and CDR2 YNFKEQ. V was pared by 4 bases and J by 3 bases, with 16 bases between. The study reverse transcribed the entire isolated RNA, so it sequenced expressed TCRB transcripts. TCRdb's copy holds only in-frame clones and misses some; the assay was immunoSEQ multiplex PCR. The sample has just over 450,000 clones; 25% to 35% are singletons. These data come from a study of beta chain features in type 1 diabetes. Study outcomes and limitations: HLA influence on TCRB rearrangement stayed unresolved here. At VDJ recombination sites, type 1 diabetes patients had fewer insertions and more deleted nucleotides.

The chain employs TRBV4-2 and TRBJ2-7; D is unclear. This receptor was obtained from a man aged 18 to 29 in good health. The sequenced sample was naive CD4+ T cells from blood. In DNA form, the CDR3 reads TGTGCCAGCAGCCTAAGGGTGGGATCCCTCTACGAGCAGTACTTC. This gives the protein CASSLRVGSLYEQYF.